This T cell receptor (beta chain) stems from a study of blood T cell repertoires in COVID-19. Looking at the study overall: Sources were T cells, B-cell-depleted T cells, or PBMCs; the material itself was cDNA or gDNA.

The CDR3 runs to 15 residues. The J segment lost 2 bases and the V segment lost 4 bases, leaving 3 bases of the junction unmatched. Germline CDR1 reads SGHTA; CDR2 reads FQGNSA. Some clones are missing from TCRdb's copy, which holds only in-frame ones; the method was immunoSEQ multiplex PCR. The table lists roughly 160,000 clones, 87% of them singletons. The specimen was peripheral blood. This TCR came from an older woman who had recovered from COVID-19. The chain is built from TRBV7-2 and TRBJ2-1; 9 nucleotides align to TRBD1. The CDR3 DNA reads TGTGCCAGCAGCTCCGGGACAGGGACCTACAATGAGCAGTTCTTC. It specifies CASSSGTGTYNEQFF.